Here is one T cell receptor beta chain with its context. Study processing details: Reference gene primer amplification gave estimated nucleated cell counts. Data came from immunoSEQ multiplex PCR; TCRdb stores just in-frame clones and leaves some out. V and J calls and clone size are as listed in that table; D and trimming were resolved from the DNA. The table has around 82,000 clones, around nine tenths seen once. The data belong to a study of blood T cell repertoires in COVID-19. Study-level information: The analysed material was cDNA or gDNA that came from T cells, B-cell-depleted T cells, or PBMCs.

Germline V lookup: CDR1 KGHDR, CDR2 SFDVKD. Trimming took 2 bases from V and 4 from J; bases not matched to a gene: 5. The CDR3 runs 15 residues. The sequencing input was peripheral blood. The chain links TRBV24-1 to TRBJ1-1; TRBD1 agrees at 8 bases. This clonotype was sampled from a human donor in a cohort sampled during active COVID-19. For the CDR3, the DNA is TGTGCCACCAGTGATTCCCTAACAGGGGGCACTGAAGCTTTCTTT. Amino acid sequence: CATSDSLTGGTEAFF.